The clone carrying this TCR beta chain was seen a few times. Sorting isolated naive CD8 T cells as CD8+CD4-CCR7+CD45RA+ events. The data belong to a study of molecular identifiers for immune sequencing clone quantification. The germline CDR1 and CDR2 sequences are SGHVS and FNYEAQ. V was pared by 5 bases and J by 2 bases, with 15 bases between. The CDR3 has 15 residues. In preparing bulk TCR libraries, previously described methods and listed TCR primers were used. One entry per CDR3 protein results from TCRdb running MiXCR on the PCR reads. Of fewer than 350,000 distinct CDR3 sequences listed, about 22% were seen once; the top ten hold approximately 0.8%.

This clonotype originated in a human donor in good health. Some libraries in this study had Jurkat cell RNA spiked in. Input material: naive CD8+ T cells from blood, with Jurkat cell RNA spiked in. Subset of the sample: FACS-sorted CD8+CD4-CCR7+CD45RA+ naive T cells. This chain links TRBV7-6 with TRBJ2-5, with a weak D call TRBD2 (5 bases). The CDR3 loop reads CASSLKLGRQETQYF. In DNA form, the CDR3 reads TGTGCCAGCAGCCTCAAACTAGGACGACAAGAGACCCAGTACTTC.